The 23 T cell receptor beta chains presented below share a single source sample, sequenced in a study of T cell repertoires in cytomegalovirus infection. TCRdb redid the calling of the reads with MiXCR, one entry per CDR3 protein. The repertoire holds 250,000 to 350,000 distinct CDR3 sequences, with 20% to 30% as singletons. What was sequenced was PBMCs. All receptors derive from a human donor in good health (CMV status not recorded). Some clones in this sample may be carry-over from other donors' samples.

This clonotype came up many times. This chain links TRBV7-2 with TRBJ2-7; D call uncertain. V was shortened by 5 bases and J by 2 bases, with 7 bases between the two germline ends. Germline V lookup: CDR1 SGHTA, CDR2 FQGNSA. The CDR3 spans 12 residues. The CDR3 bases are TGTGCCAGCAGCCCTCGTCCCTACGAGCAGTACTTC. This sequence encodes CASSPRPYEQYF.

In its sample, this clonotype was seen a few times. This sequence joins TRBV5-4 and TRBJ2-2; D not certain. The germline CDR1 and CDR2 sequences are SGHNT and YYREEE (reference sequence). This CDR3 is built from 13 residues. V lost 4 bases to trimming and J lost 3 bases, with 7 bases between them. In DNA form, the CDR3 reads TGTGCCAGCAGCGCTGGATACACCGGGGAGCTGTTTTTT. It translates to CASSAGYTGELFF.

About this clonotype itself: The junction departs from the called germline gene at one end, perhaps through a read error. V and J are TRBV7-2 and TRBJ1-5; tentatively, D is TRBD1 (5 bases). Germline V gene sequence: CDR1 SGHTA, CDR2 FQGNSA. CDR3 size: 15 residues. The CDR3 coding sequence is TGTGCCAGCAGCCTAGAAGACAGTCGCAATAAGCCCCAGCATTTT. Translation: CASSLEDSRNKPQHF.

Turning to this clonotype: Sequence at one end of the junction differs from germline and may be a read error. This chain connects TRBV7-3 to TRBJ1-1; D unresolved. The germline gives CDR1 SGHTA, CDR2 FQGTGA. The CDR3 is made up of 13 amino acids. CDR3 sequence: CVSSSKGSVPDFF. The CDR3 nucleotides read TGTGTCAGCAGCTCAAAAGGGTCAGTTCCCGATTTCTTT.

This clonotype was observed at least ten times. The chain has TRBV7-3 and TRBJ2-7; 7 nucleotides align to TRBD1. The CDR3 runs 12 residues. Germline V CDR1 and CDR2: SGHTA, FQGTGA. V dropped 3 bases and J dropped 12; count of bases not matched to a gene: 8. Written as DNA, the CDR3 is TGTGCCAGCAGCTTGAGGACAGGAGGTTTGTACTTC. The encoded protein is CASSLRTGGLYF.

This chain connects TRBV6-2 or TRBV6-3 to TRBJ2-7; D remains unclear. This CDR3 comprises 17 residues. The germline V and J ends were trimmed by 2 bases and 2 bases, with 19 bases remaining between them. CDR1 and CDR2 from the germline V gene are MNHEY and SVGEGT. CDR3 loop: CASSYAESAQAAYEQYF. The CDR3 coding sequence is TGTGCCAGCAGTTACGCGGAGTCGGCACAAGCAGCCTACGAGCAGTACTTC.

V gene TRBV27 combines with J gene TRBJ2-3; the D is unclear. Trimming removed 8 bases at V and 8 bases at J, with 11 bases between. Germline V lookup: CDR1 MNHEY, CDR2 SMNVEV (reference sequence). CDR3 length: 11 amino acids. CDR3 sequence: CASPAVGTQYF. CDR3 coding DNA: TGTGCCAGCCCCGCTGTCGGTACGCAGTATTTT.

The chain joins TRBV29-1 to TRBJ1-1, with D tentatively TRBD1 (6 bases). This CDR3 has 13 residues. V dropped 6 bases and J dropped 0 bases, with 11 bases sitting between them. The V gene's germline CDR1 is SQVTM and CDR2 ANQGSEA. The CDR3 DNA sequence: TGCAGCGTGGGAACAGGGATGAACACTGAAGCTTTCTTT. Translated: CSVGTGMNTEAFF.

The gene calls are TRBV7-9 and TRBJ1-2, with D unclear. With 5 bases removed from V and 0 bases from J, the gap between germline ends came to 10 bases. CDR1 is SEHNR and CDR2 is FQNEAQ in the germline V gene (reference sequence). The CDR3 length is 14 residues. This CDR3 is CASSDPIANYGYTF. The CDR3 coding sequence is TGTGCCAGCAGCGACCCGATTGCTAACTATGGCTACACCTTC.

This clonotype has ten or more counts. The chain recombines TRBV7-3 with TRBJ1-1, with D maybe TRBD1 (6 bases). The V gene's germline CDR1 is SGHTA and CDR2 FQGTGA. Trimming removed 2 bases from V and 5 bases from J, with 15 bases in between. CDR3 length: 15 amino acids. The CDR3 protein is CASSLQGPRVTEAFF. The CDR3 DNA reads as TGTGCCAGCAGCTTACAGGGGCCAAGGGTGACTGAAGCTTTCTTT.

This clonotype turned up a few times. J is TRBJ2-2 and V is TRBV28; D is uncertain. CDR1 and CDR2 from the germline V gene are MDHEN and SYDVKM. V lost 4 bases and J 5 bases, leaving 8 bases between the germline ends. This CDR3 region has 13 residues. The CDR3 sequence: CASSSLRTGELFF. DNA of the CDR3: TGTGCCAGCAGTTCTCTCAGGACCGGGGAGCTGTTTTTT.

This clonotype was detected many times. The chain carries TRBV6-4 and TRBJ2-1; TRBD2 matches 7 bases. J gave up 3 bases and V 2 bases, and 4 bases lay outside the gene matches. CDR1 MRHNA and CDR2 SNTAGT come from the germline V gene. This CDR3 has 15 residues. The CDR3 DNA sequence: TGTGCCAGCAGTGACAGAAGCGGGGACTACAATGAGCAGTTCTTC. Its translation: CASSDRSGDYNEQFF.

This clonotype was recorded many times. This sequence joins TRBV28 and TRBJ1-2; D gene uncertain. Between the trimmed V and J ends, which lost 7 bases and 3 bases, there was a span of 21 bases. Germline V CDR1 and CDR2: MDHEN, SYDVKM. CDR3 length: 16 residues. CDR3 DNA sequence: TGTGCCAGCACCCCTGAAAGGCGGCACTTGGACTATGGCTACACCTTC. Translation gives CASTPERRHLDYGYTF.

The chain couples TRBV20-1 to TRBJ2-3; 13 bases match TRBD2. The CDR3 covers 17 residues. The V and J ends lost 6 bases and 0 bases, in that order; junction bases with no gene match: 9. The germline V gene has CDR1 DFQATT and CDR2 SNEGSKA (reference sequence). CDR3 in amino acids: CSARTSGGATSTDTQYF. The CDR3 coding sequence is TGCAGTGCAAGGACTAGCGGGGGAGCAACTAGCACAGATACGCAGTATTTT.

The CDR3 DNA reads as TGTGCCAGCAGCTTATCCCTCAGGGCCGCCGGGGAGCTGTTTTTT. Protein: CASSLSLRAAGELFF. The rearrangement links TRBV7-9 to TRBJ2-2; perhaps TRBD1 as D (5 bases). The CDR3 consists of 15 residues. Germline V gives CDR1 SEHNR, CDR2 FQNEAQ (reference sequence). The V end lost 2 bases, the J end lost 6 bases, and 13 bases lay between the germline ends.

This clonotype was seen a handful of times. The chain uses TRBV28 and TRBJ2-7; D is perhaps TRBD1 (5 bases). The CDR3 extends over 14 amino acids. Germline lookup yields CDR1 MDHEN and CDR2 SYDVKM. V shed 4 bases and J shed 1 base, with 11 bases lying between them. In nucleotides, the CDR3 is TGTGCCAGCAGTTCCCCGGACAAGTCCTACGAGCAGTACTTC. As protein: CASSSPDKSYEQYF.

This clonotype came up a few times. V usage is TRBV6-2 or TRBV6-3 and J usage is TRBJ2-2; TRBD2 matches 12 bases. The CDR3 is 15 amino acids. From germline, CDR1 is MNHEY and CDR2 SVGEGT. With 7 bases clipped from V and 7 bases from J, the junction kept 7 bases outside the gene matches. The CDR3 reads CASTLTSGRNGELFF. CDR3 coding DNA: TGTGCCAGCACCTTAACTAGCGGGAGGAACGGGGAGCTGTTTTTT.

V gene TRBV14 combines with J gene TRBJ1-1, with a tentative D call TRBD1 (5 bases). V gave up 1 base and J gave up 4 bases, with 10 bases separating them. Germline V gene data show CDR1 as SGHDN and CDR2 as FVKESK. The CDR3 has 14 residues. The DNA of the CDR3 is TGTGCCAGCAGCCAAGTAGCTAGGGGCACTGAAGCTTTCTTT. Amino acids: CASSQVARGTEAFF. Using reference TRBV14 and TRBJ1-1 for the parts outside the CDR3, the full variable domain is EAGVTQFPSHSVIEKGQTVTLRCDPISGHDNLYWYRRVMGKEIKFLLHFVKESKQDESGMPNNRFLAERTGGTYSTLKVQPAELEDSGVYFCASSQVARGTEAFFGQGTRLTVV.

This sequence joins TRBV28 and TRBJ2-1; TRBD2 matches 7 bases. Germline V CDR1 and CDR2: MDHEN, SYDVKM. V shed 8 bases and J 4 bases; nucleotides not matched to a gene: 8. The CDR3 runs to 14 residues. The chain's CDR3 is CASYMAGEYNEQFF. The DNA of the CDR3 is TGTGCCAGCTATATGGCGGGAGAGTACAATGAGCAGTTCTTC.

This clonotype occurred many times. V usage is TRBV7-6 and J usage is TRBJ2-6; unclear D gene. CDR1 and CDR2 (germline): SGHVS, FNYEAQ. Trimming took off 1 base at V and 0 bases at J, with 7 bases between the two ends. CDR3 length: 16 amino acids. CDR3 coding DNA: TGTGCCAGCAGCTTAGACGCCCACTCTGGGGCCAACGTCCTGACTTTC. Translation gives CASSLDAHSGANVLTF.

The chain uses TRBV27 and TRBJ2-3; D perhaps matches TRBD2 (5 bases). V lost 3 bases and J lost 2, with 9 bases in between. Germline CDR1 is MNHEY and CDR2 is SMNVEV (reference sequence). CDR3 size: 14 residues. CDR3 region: CASSFRLFTDTQYF. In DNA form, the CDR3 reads TGTGCCAGCAGTTTTCGACTATTCACAGATACGCAGTATTTT.

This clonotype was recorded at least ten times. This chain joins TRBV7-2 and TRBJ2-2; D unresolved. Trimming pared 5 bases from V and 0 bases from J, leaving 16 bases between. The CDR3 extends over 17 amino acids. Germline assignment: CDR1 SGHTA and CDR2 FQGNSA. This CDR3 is CASSLPRALTNTGELFF. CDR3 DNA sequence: TGTGCCAGCAGCCTCCCTCGGGCGCTCACGAACACCGGGGAGCTGTTTTTT.

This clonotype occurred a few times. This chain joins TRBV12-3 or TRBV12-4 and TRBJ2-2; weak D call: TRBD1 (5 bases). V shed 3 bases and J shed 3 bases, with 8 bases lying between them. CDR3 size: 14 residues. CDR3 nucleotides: TGTGCCAGCAGTTTGTGGGGCGACACCGGGGAGCTGTTTTTT. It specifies CASSLWGDTGELFF.